This T cell receptor beta chain was captured in a study of T-cell reconstitution after alpha-beta-depleted transplantation in children. V lost 4 bases, J lost 2 bases, and 20 bases lay in between. CDR1 is LGHNA, CDR2 YSLEER, per germline. The CDR3 has 18 residues. This clonotype was detected ten times or more. Library preparation (for TCRbeta) was performed with unique molecular identifiers. MiXCR was run by TCRdb on the PCR reads, yielding one entry per CDR3 protein. Altogether around 240,000 distinct CDR3 sequences are present, approximately 9.9% being singletons, with the ten largest covering approximately 5%.

The gene calls are TRBV4-3 and TRBJ2-2, with D unresolved. The clonotype comes from a human donor who donated a stem cell graft to a child with SCID. The sample in question was PBMCs from the stem cell graft donor, obtained from the stem cell graft. The CDR3 DNA is TGCGCCAGCAGCCCGCTGGCCCCCCCAGCGCCTAACACCGGGGAGCTGTTTTTT. Protein product: CASSPLAPPAPNTGELFF.